This entry concerns a single T cell receptor (beta chain). Its antigen is currently unknown. Trimming pared 2 bases from V and 0 bases from J, leaving 19 bases between. The germline CDR1 and CDR2 sequences are GTSNPN and SVGIG (reference sequence). CDR3 length equals 17 residues. Systemic immunosuppression or a history of autoimmune disease excluded patients. Sampled blood was obtained at baseline, cycle 4 day 1, and cycle 7 day 1. Using immunoSEQ multiplex PCR, the repertoire was profiled, and TCRdb retains in-frame clones only, with some absent. There are 96,000 or so clones in the sample; approximately 84% occur only once, and 4.5% to 6% lies in the top ten. This entry belongs to a study of OX40 agonist ivuxolimab in advanced cancers. Notes on the study in general: At 0.1-3.0 mg/kg, partial responders had clonal expansion among the lowest observed.

The sequence derives from an adult with an advanced solid tumor such as melanoma, head and neck, liver or kidney cancer. The material was CD4+ or CD8+ T cells sorted from blood, obtained in a trial of the OX40 agonist ivuxolimab. V and J are TRBV30 and TRBJ1-1; D is undetermined. The CDR3, as DNA: TGTGCCTGGAGTTCCTGGGTAACACACAATCTGAACACTGAAGCTTTCTTT. Translated, it gives CAWSSWVTHNLNTEAFF.